This is a list of T cell receptor beta chains from one sample in a study of metastatic and nonmetastatic thyroid tumors. TCRdb ran MiXCR on the PCR reads. The table records approximately 40,000 clones, about 20% of them present only once. The sample was blood. Every receptor here comes from a female donor with papillary thyroid cancer or a benign thyroid nodule (not recorded which). Some clones in this sample may be carry-over from other donors' samples. Both conserved end residues are part of each CDR3. Each record gives: J gene, D gene, clone size, V gene, CDR3 protein, CDR3 DNA. The D gene is left open where the match is weak. Clone sizes are given selectively: once, few, many, or a class where the clone is expanded.

J: TRBJ1-5; D: NA; size: many; V: TRBV20-1; CDR3: CSASLPETYSNQPQHF; DNA: TGCAGTGCCTCCCTTCCGGAGACATATAGCAATCAGCCCCAGCATTTT
J: TRBJ1-2; D: NA; size: once; V: TRBV30; CDR3: CAWSEQVNYGYTF; DNA: TGTGCCTGGAGCGAACAGGTTAACTATGGCTACACCTTC
J: TRBJ1-5; D: NA; size: many; V: TRBV3-1; CDR3: CASSQGAWGPQHF; DNA: TGTGCCAGCAGCCAAGGGGCTTGGGGGCCCCAGCATTTT
J: TRBJ2-7; D: NA; size: many; V: TRBV7-9; CDR3: CASSLFGEQYF; DNA: TGTGCCAGCAGCTTATTCGGCGAGCAGTACTTC
J: TRBJ2-7; D: TRBD2; size: many; V: TRBV6-5; CDR3: CASSYTSGPPGGYEQYF; DNA: TGTGCCAGCAGTTATACTAGCGGGCCCCCTGGGGGCTACGAGCAGTACTTC
J: TRBJ2-1; D: NA; size: NA; V: TRBV20-1; CDR3: CSARVVSEGGRQFF; DNA: TGCAGTGCTAGAGTTGTTAGCGAGGGGGGGCGGCAGTTCTTC
J: TRBJ2-1; D: NA; size: many; V: TRBV18; CDR3: CASSPGGASSNEQFF; DNA: TGTGCCAGCTCACCGGGGGGGGCCTCATCCAATGAGCAGTTCTTC
J: TRBJ2-1; D: TRBD2; size: NA; V: TRBV19; CDR3: CASSPTLAGGAYNEQFF; DNA: TGTGCCAGTAGTCCCACTCTAGCGGGAGGGGCCTACAATGAGCAGTTCTTC
J: TRBJ2-2; D: NA; size: many; V: TRBV19; CDR3: CASSIPGQNTGELFF; DNA: TGTGCCAGTAGCATACCGGGACAGAACACCGGGGAGCTGTTTTTT
J: TRBJ1-6; D: NA; size: medium-sized; V: TRBV6-1; CDR3: CASSEKGFGSYNSPLHF; DNA: TGTGCCAGCAGTGAGAAGGGATTCGGCTCCTATAATTCACCCCTCCACTTT
J: TRBJ2-5; D: NA; size: many; V: TRBV20-1; CDR3: CSASRTVQETQYF; DNA: TGCAGTGCTAGCAGGACAGTGCAAGAGACCCAGTACTTC
J: TRBJ2-7; D: NA; size: NA; V: TRBV4-2; CDR3: CASSQARTATYEQYF; DNA: TGTGCCAGCAGCCAAGCTCGCACAGCAACCTACGAGCAGTACTTC
J: TRBJ2-3; D: NA; size: many; V: TRBV6-1; CDR3: CASTPIWPSTDTQYF; DNA: TGTGCCAGCACGCCTATCTGGCCGAGCACAGATACGCAGTATTTT
J: TRBJ1-6; D: NA; size: many; V: TRBV19; CDR3: CASSIVGRGHLYNSPLHF; DNA: TGTGCCAGTAGTATAGTTGGTAGGGGCCACCTCTATAATTCACCCCTCCACTTT
J: TRBJ1-2; D: TRBD1; size: medium-sized; V: TRBV6-1; CDR3: CASRQWDSSNYGYTF; DNA: TGTGCCAGCAGACAATGGGACAGTTCTAACTATGGCTACACCTTC
J: TRBJ2-1; D: TRBD1; size: many; V: TRBV4-2; CDR3: CASSPTGQGGNEQFF; DNA: TGTGCCAGCAGTCCGACGGGACAGGGAGGCAATGAGCAGTTCTTC
J: TRBJ1-5; D: TRBD1; size: NA; V: TRBV11-3; CDR3: CASSLEGTGQPQHF; DNA: TGTGCCAGCAGCTTAGAGGGGACAGGTCAGCCCCAGCATTTT
J: TRBJ1-1; D: NA; size: NA; V: TRBV11-2; CDR3: CASSYWTVNTEAFF; DNA: TGTGCCAGCAGCTACTGGACGGTTAACACTGAAGCTTTCTTT
J: TRBJ2-1; D: NA; size: many; V: TRBV2; CDR3: CASSYYQYNEQFF; DNA: TGTGCCAGCAGTTACTACCAATACAATGAGCAGTTCTTC
J: TRBJ2-3; D: NA; size: NA; V: TRBV12-3/TRBV12-4; CDR3: CASSQKGGTDTQYF; DNA: TGTGCCAGCAGTCAAAAAGGGGGAACAGATACGCAGTATTTT
J: TRBJ2-7; D: NA; size: NA; V: TRBV10-3; CDR3: CAISESTQSYEQYF; DNA: TGTGCCATCAGTGAGTCGACGCAGTCTTACGAGCAGTACTTC
J: TRBJ2-1; D: NA; size: NA; V: TRBV30; CDR3: CSARGRYNEQFF; DNA: TGTTCCGCCAGGGGAAGGTACAATGAGCAGTTCTTC
J: TRBJ2-7; D: NA; size: many; V: TRBV3-1; CDR3: CASSQGGAYEQYF; DNA: TGTGCCAGCAGCCAAGGGGGGGCTTACGAGCAGTACTTC
J: TRBJ2-3; D: NA; size: NA; V: TRBV29-1; CDR3: CSVVLGWGSTDTQYF; DNA: TGCAGCGTTGTTCTAGGTTGGGGGAGCACAGATACGCAGTATTTT
J: TRBJ1-5; D: TRBD1; size: few; V: TRBV12-3/TRBV12-4; CDR3: CASSPHEYRDRNQPQHF; DNA: TGTGCCAGCAGTCCCCACGAATACCGGGACAGAAATCAGCCCCAGCATTTT
J: TRBJ1-1; D: NA; size: NA; V: TRBV5-5; CDR3: CASSLAGTPNTEAFF; DNA: TGTGCCAGCAGCTTGGCCGGGACACCGAACACTGAAGCTTTCTTT
J: TRBJ2-7; D: NA; size: many; V: TRBV24-1; CDR3: CATSDLGGSEQYF; DNA: TGTGCCACCAGTGACTTAGGAGGGAGCGAGCAGTACTTC
J: TRBJ2-1; D: TRBD2; size: NA; V: TRBV20-1; CDR3: CSARVSPSGPYNEQFF; DNA: TGCAGTGCTAGAGTGTCGCCTAGCGGTCCCTACAATGAGCAGTTCTTC
J: TRBJ2-3; D: NA; size: NA; V: TRBV7-2; CDR3: CDSSLGINTDTQYF; DNA: TGTGACAGCAGCTTAGGCATAAACACAGATACGCAGTATTTT
J: TRBJ2-7; D: TRBD1; size: many; V: TRBV2; CDR3: CASHGQDHSYEQYF; DNA: TGTGCCAGCCATGGACAGGACCACTCCTACGAGCAGTACTTC
J: TRBJ2-7; D: TRBD1; size: many; V: TRBV5-6; CDR3: CASSWIGGRFNEQYF; DNA: TGTGCCAGCAGCTGGATAGGGGGCAGGTTCAACGAGCAGTACTTC
J: TRBJ2-7; D: NA; size: many; V: TRBV9; CDR3: CASSVRDNYEQYF; DNA: TGTGCCAGCAGCGTACGGGACAACTACGAGCAGTACTTC
J: TRBJ2-3; D: TRBD2; size: few; V: TRBV4-1; CDR3: CASSHPGLAGERGPTDTQYF; DNA: TGCGCCAGCAGCCACCCGGGACTAGCGGGAGAGAGGGGTCCCACAGATACGCAGTATTTT
J: TRBJ2-4; D: TRBD1; size: many; V: TRBV28; CDR3: CASSTGGSAKNIQYF; DNA: TGTGCCAGCAGTACAGGGGGTAGCGCCAAAAACATTCAGTACTTC
J: TRBJ2-2; D: TRBD2; size: many; V: TRBV20-1; CDR3: CSAATSGVLTGELFF; DNA: TGCAGTGCAGCCACTAGCGGGGTCCTCACCGGGGAGCTGTTTTTT
J: TRBJ1-2; D: TRBD1; size: many; V: TRBV29-1; CDR3: CSAQGAEGYTF; DNA: TGCAGCGCTCAGGGGGCGGAGGGCTACACCTTC
J: TRBJ1-3; D: NA; size: few; V: TRBV28; CDR3: CASSSPNIASGNTIYF; DNA: TGTGCCAGCAGTTCGCCCAACATAGCCTCAGGAAACACCATATATTTT
J: TRBJ2-7; D: NA; size: medium-sized; V: TRBV27; CDR3: CASSFGQGHYEQYF; DNA: TGTGCCAGCAGTTTCGGTCAGGGGCACTACGAGCAGTACTTC
J: TRBJ2-1; D: TRBD2; size: many; V: TRBV6-1; CDR3: CASSEVASGIYNEQFF; DNA: TGTGCCAGCAGTGAAGTGGCTAGCGGGATATACAATGAGCAGTTCTTC
J: TRBJ1-6; D: NA; size: NA; V: TRBV7-9; CDR3: CASSSGPNSPLHF; DNA: TGTGCCAGCAGCTCCGGACCTAATTCACCCCTCCACTTT